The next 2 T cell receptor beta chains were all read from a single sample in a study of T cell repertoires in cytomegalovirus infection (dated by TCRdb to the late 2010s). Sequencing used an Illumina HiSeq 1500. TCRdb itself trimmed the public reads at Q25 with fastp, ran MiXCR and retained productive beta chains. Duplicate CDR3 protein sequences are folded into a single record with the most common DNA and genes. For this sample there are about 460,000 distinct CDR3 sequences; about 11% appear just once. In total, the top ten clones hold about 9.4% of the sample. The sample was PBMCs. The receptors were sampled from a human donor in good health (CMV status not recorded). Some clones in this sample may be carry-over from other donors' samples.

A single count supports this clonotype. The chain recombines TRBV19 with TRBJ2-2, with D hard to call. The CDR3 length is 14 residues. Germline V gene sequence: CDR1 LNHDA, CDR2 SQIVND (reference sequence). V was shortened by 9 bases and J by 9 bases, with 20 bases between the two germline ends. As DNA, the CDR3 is TGTGCCAGCGCTATGAGCCAATCCGGCTGGGAGCTGTTTTTT. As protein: CASAMSQSGWELFF.

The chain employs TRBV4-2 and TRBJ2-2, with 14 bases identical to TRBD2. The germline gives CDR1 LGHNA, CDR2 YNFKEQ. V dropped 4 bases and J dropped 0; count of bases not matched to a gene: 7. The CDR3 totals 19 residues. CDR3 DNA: TGTGCCAGCAGCCGCGGACTAGCGGGAGGCACCTCGAACACCGGGGAGCTGTTTTTT. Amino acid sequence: CASSRGLAGGTSNTGELFF.